Below, 8 T cell receptor beta chains from the same sample are listed, as sequenced in a study of T cell clonotyping in hematopoietic cell transplantation. The assay was immunoSEQ multiplex PCR, and TCRdb's table has in-frame clones only and misses some. This table holds tens of thousands of clones, roughly nine tenths found once. The sample here was PBMCs, taken 100 days after allogeneic stem cell transplant. These receptors were obtained from a female patient aged 50-60 years who had an allogeneic stem cell transplant from a related donor, so the T cells may come from the graft donor. Some clones in this sample may be carry-over from other donors' samples.

Written as DNA, the CDR3 is TGCGCCAGCAGCTTGGATCCCCGGTCGAAAGAGACCCAGTACTTC. Translating gives CASSLDPRSKETQYF. The chain joins TRBV5-1 to TRBJ2-5, with D uncertain. The CDR3 sequence is 15 residues long. Germline CDR1 and CDR2: SGHRS and YFSETQ. The germline V and J ends were trimmed by 0 bases and 3 bases, with 12 bases remaining between them.

This chain joins TRBV5-6 and TRBJ1-5; 7 bases are shared with TRBD1. CDR1 is SGHDT and CDR2 is YYEEEE in the germline V gene. Trimming at V came to 2 bases and at J to 6 bases, leaving 2 bases not matched to a gene. This CDR3 has 13 amino acids. CDR3 in DNA: TGTGCCAGCAGCTTCGACAGGGCTCAGCCCCAGCATTTT. Amino acids: CASSFDRAQPQHF.

The chain carries TRBV28 and TRBJ2-7, with TRBD1 identical over 7 bases. The CDR3 runs to 15 residues. In germline, CDR1 is MDHEN, CDR2 SYDVKM. The junction had 14 bases not matched to a gene; V was cut back by 10 bases and J by 2 bases. The CDR3: CANKLKGQSAYEQYF. CDR3 bases: TGTGCCAATAAACTGAAGGGACAGTCCGCCTACGAGCAGTACTTC.

The V and J genes are TRBV2 and TRBJ1-6; D is undetermined. V was cut by 2 bases and J by 3 bases, with 8 bases left in between. The CDR3 consists of 15 residues. From germline, CDR1 is SNHLY and CDR2 FYNNEI. CDR3 region: CASSELRFYNSPLHF. The CDR3 DNA reads as TGTGCCAGCAGTGAACTCAGGTTCTATAATTCACCCCTCCACTTT.

This sequence joins TRBV7-9 and TRBJ2-2, with 11 bases aligning to TRBD1. With 6 bases clipped from V and 4 bases from J, the junction kept 4 bases outside the gene matches. The CDR3 sequence is 15 residues long. The germline gives CDR1 SEHNR, CDR2 FQNEAQ (reference sequence). The DNA of the CDR3 is TGTGCCAGCAGGTCGGGACAGGGGGTCACCGGGGAGCTGTTTTTT. Protein product: CASRSGQGVTGELFF.

The V call is TRBV30, the J call TRBJ2-2; the D is unclear. CDR1 and CDR2 (germline): GTSNPN, SVGIG (reference sequence). Trimming took off 3 bases at V and 5 bases at J, with 7 bases between the two ends. The CDR3 spans 12 residues. The CDR3 loop is CAWRPRTGELFF. The CDR3 region has the DNA TGTGCCTGGAGGCCGAGGACCGGGGAGCTGTTTTTT.

V is TRBV7-2 and J is TRBJ2-3, with D maybe TRBD2 (6 bases). Looked up from germline, CDR1 is SGHTA and CDR2 is FQGNSA. This CDR3 region has 13 residues. Trimming pared 3 bases from V and 9 bases from J, leaving 13 bases between. The CDR3 protein is CASSFGGERTQYF. CDR3 bases: TGTGCCAGCAGCTTCGGGGGAGAGCGGACGCAGTATTTT.

The V and J genes are TRBV5-6 and TRBJ1-1; D gene uncertain. The CDR3 is 14 residues long. Deletions cut 3 bases from V and 8 bases from J, with 17 bases between. CDR1 and CDR2 from the germline V gene are SGHDT and YYEEEE. The DNA of the CDR3 is TGTGCCAGCAGCTCCGCGGAAGCAGCCTTGGAAGCTTTCTTT. Residues: CASSSAEAALEAFF.